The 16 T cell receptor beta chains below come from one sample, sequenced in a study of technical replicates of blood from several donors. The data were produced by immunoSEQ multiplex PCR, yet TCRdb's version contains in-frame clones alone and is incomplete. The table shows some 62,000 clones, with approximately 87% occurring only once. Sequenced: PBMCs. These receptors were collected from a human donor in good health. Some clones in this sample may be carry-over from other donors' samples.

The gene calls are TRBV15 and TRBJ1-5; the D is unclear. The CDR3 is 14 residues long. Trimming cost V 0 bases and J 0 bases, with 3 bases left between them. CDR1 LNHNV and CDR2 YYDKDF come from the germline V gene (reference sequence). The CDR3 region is CATSRDYSNQPQHF. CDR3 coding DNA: TGTGCCACCAGCAGAGATTATAGCAATCAGCCCCAGCATTTT.

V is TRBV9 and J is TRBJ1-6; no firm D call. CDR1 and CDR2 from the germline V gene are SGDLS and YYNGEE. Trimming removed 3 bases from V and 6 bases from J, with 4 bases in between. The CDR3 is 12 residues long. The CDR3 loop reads CASSGSNSPLHF. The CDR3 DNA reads TGTGCCAGCAGCGGGAGTAATTCACCCCTCCACTTT.

CDR3 nucleotide sequence: TGTGCCATCAGTGATTCCCGGGACACTGAAGCTTTCTTT. This gives the protein CAISDSRDTEAFF. The chain carries TRBV10-3 and TRBJ1-1, with D unresolved. Germline V lookup: CDR1 ENHRY, CDR2 SYGVKD. The CDR3 is 13 amino acids. The V and J ends lost 3 bases and 3 bases respectively, with 8 bases between them.

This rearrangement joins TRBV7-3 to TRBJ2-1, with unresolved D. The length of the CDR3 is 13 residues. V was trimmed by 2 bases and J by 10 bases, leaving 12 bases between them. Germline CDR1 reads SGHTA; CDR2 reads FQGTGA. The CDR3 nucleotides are TGTGCCAGCAGCTTATTACGGGTTGGGGAGCAGTTCTTC. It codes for CASSLLRVGEQFF.

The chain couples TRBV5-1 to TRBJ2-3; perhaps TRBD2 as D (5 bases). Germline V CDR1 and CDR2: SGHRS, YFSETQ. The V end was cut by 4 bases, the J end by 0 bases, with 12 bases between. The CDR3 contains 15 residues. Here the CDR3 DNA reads TGCGCCAGCAGCGGCCAGCGGCCTAGCACAGATACGCAGTATTTT. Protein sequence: CASSGQRPSTDTQYF.

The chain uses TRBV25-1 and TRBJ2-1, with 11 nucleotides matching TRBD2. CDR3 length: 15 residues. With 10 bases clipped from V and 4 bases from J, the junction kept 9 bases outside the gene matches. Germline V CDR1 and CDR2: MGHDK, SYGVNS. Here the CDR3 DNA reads TGTGCCACCGCCCCGACTAGCGGGATTTACAATGAGCAGTTCTTC. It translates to CATAPTSGIYNEQFF. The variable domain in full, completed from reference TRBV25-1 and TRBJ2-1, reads EADIYQTPRYLVIGTGKKITLECSQTMGHDKMYWYQQDPGMELHLIHYSYGVNSTEKGDLSSESTVSRIRTEHFPLTLESARPSHTSQYLCATAPTSGIYNEQFFGPGTRLTVL.

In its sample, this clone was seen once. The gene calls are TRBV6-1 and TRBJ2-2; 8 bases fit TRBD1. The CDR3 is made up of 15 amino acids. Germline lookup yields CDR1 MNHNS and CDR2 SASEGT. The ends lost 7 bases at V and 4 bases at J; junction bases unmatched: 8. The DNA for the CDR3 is TGTGCCAGCAAGACGGGACAGGCGAGCACCGGGGAGCTGTTTTTT. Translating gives CASKTGQASTGELFF.

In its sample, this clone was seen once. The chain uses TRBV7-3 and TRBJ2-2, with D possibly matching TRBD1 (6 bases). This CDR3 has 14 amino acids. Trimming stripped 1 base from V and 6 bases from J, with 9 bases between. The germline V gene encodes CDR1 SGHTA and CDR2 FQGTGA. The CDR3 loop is CASSLNRVAGELFF. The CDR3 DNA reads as TGTGCCAGCAGCTTAAACAGGGTCGCCGGGGAGCTGTTTTTT.

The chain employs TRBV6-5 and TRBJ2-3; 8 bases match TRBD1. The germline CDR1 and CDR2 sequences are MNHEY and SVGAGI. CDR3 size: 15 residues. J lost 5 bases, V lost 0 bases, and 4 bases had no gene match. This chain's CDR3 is CASSYSTGVGDTQYF. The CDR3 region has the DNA TGTGCCAGCAGTTACTCGACAGGGGTGGGAGATACGCAGTATTTT.

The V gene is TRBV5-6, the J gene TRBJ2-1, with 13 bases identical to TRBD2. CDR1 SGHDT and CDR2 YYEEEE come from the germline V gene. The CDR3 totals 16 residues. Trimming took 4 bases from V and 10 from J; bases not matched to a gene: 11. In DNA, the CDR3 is TGTGCCAGCAGCGGCGGACTAGCGGGAGTCTTTGGCGAGCAGTTCTTC. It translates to CASSGGLAGVFGEQFF.

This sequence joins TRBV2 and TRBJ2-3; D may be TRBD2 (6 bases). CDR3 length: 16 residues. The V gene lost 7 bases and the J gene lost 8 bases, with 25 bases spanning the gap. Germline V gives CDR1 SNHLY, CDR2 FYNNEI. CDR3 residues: CASKTLGRPKMGTQYF. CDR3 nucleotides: TGTGCCAGCAAAACTCTGGGGAGGCCGAAGATGGGTACGCAGTATTTT. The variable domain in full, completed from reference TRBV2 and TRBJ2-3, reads EPEVTQTPSHQVTQMGQEVILRCVPISNHLYFYWYRQILGQKVEFLVSFYNNEISEKSEIFDDQFSVERPDGSNFTLKIRSTKLEDSAMYFCASKTLGRPKMGTQYFGPGTRLTVL.

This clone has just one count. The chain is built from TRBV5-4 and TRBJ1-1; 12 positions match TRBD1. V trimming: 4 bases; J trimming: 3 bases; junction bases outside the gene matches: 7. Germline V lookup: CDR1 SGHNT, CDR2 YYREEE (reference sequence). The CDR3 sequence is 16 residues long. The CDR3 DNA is TGTGCCAGCAGCCGAGGGACAGGGGGCCGGTACACTGAAGCTTTCTTT. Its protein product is CASSRGTGGRYTEAFF.

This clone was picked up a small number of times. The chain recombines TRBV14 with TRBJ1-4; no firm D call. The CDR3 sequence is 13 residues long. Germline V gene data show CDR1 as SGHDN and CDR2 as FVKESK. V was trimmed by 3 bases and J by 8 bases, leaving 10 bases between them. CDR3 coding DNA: TGTGCCAGCAGCCAGTCTGTCCTGGAAAAACTGTTTTTT. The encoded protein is CASSQSVLEKLFF.

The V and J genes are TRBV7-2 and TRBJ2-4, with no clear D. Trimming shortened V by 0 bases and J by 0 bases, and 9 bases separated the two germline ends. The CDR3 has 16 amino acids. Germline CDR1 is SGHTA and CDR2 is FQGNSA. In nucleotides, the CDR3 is TGTGCCAGCAGCTTAGCGTCCTACGGAGCCAAAAACATTCAGTACTTC. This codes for CASSLASYGAKNIQYF.

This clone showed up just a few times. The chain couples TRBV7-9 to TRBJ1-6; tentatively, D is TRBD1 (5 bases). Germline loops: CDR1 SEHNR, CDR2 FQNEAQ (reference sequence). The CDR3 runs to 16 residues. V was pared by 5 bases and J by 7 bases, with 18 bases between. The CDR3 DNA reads TGTGCCAGCAGCGCGGGACCCACCCAGCGGAATTCACCCCTCCACTTT. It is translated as CASSAGPTQRNSPLHF.

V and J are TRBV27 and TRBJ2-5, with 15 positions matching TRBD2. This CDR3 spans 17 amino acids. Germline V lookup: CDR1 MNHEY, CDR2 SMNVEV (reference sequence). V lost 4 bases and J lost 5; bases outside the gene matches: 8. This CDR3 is CASSSSGTSGGYETQYF. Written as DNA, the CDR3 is TGTGCCAGCAGTTCCTCCGGGACTAGCGGGGGGTACGAGACCCAGTACTTC.